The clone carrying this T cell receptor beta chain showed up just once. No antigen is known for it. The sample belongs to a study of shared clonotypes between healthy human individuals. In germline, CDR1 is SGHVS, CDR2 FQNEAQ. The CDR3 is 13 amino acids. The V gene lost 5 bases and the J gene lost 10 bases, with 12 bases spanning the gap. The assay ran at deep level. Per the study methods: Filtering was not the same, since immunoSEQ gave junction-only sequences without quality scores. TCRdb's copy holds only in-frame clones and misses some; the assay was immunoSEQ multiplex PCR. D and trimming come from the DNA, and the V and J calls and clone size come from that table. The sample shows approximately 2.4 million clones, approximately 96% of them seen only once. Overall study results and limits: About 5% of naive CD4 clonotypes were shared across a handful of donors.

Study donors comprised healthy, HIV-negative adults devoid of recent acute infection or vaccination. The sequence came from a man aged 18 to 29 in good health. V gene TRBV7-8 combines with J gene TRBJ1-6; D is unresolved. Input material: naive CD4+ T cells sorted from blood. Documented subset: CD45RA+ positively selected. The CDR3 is CASSEPIGSPLHF. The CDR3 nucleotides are TGTGCCAGCAGCGAGCCCATTGGGTCACCCCTCCACTTT.